This TCR beta chain was documented in a study of early T cells in non-severe SARS-CoV-2 infection. This clonotype was recorded at least ten times. Attachment of unique molecular identifiers was made to individual cDNA molecules. MiXCR, applied by TCRdb to the 5' RACE reads, yields one record per CDR3 protein. This sample has 35,000 to 40,000 distinct CDR3 sequences, with around 5% found just once. V lost 3 bases and J 8 bases, leaving 10 bases between the germline ends. Per germline, CDR1 KGHSH and CDR2 LQKENI. The CDR3 is 12 residues long. This receptor was obtained from an adult who was a healthcare worker with PCR-confirmed SARS-CoV-2 infection or an uninfected control (not recorded which). The genes are TRBV18 and TRBJ1-2; D is perhaps TRBD1 (5 bases). Sequencing was performed on whole blood. CDR3 DNA sequence: TGTGCCAGCTCACCGAAAGGGGACGGCTACACCTTC. Its translation is CASSPKGDGYTF.